A single TCR beta chain is shown here with its context. This sample is drawn from a study of blood T cell repertoires in COVID-19. Across the study: The United States, Italy and Spain were the sources of the acute and convalescent COVID-19 samples. PBMCs, B-cell-depleted T cells, or T cells provided the cDNA or gDNA that made up the material.

The data were produced by immunoSEQ multiplex PCR, yet TCRdb's version contains in-frame clones alone and is incomplete. The table shows about 360,000 clones, with more than 75% occurring only once. V was pared by 8 bases and J by 2 bases, with 10 bases of the junction left unmatched. Germline V gene lookup returns CDR1 KGHSH and CDR2 LQKENI. This CDR3 spans 15 amino acids. Sequencing input: peripheral blood. V usage is TRBV18 and J usage is TRBJ2-3; 7 bases fit TRBD1. The receptor was derived from a human donor in a cohort sampled during active COVID-19. The CDR3 spells CASAKRQGDTDTQYF. CDR3 nucleotides: TGTGCCAGCGCAAAAAGACAGGGTGACACAGATACGCAGTATTTT.